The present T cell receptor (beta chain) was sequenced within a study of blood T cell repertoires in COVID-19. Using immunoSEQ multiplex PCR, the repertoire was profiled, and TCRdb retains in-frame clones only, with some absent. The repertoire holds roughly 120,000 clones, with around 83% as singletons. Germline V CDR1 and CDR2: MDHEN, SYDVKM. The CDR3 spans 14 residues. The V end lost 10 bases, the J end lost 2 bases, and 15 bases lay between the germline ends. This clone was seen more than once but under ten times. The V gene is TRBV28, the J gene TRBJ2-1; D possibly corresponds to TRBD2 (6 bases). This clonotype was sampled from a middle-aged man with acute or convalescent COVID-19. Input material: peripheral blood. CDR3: CATRGIITYNEQFF. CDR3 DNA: TGTGCCACCCGGGGGATAATTACCTACAATGAGCAGTTCTTC. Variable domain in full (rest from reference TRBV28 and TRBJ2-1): DVKVTQSSRYLVKRTGEKVFLECVQDMDHENMFWYRQDPGLGLRLIYFSYDVKMKEKGDIPEGYSVSREKKERFSLILESASTNQTSMYLCATRGIITYNEQFFGPGTRLTVL.